One sample yielded the 20 T cell receptor beta chains listed below, sequenced in a study of blood T cell repertoires in COVID-19. TCRdb's copy holds only in-frame clones and misses some; the assay was immunoSEQ multiplex PCR. There are some 450,000 clones in the sample; about 91% occur only once, and around an eighth lies in the top ten. Sequencing was done on a sample of peripheral blood. The receptors were sampled from a woman aged 45 to 65 with COVID-19, enrolled during active disease.

Comments on this clone: The junction departs from the called germline gene at one end, perhaps through a read error. The chain is built from TRBV5-6 and TRBJ1-2, with TRBD1 as a possible D gene (5 bases). The CDR3 has 13 amino acids. Germline V gene lookup returns CDR1 SGHDT and CDR2 YYEEEE. The CDR3 bases are TGTGCCAGCAGATTGGGACGGAGCTATGGCTACACCTTC. Translated, it gives CASRLGRSYGYTF.

The V and J genes are TRBV30 and TRBJ2-1; TRBD1 agrees at 7 bases. Trimming removed 6 bases from V and 6 bases from J; junction bases left unmatched: 11. This CDR3 spans 14 amino acids. The germline V gene encodes CDR1 GTSNPN and CDR2 SVGIG (reference sequence). CDR3 sequence (DNA): TGTGCCTGCATGAAGACAGGGTGGAGCAATGAGCAGTTCTTC. It yields the protein CACMKTGWSNEQFF.

V usage is TRBV27 and J usage is TRBJ1-3, with D hard to call. The CDR3 spans 16 residues. Germline assignment: CDR1 MNHEY and CDR2 SMNVEV (reference sequence). Trimming shortened V by 5 bases and J by 0 bases, and 14 bases separated the two germline ends. CDR3 coding DNA: TGTGCCAGCAGTCCCACAGACGTCCACTCTGGAAACACCATATATTTT. Translation gives CASSPTDVHSGNTIYF.

The J gene is TRBJ2-1, the V gene TRBV24-1; 9 nucleotides align to TRBD1. Germline CDR1 and CDR2: KGHDR and SFDVKD. With 9 bases clipped from V and 6 bases from J, the junction kept 11 bases outside the gene matches. This CDR3 spans 15 amino acids. The CDR3 loop is CATSDLGQGSNEQFF. The CDR3 region has the DNA TGTGCCACCTCCGACTTGGGACAGGGATCCAATGAGCAGTTCTTC.

The V call is TRBV5-1, the J call TRBJ2-3; 9 nucleotides match TRBD2. The length of the CDR3 is 15 residues. The V segment lost 2 bases and the J segment 2 bases; nucleotides outside the gene matches: 3. Per the germline V gene, CDR1 is SGHRS and CDR2 is YFSETQ. Here the CDR3 DNA reads TGCGCCAGCAGCTTTAGCGGGGGTTACACAGATACGCAGTATTTT. This encodes CASSFSGGYTDTQYF.

Remarks on this clone: Other DNA sequences in this sample translate to the same CDR3. This chain joins TRBV29-1 and TRBJ1-1; 7 positions agree with TRBD1. CDR3 length equals 13 residues. Unmatched junction bases numbered 9, after V lost 6 bases and J lost 5 bases. Looked up from germline, CDR1 is SQVTM and CDR2 is ANQGSEA. In DNA, the CDR3 is TGCAGCGTGCAGGGGGTTTATGGTACTGAAGCTTTCTTT. This codes for CSVQGVYGTEAFF.

This clone has a single count. V gene TRBV11-2 combines with J gene TRBJ2-4, with 7 bases identical to TRBD1. J gave up 8 bases and V 3 bases, and 4 bases lay outside the gene matches. The length of the CDR3 is 13 residues. The germline V gene has CDR1 SGHAT and CDR2 FQNNGV. The CDR3: CASSFDRADIQYF. For the CDR3, the DNA is TGTGCCAGCAGCTTCGACAGGGCTGACATTCAGTACTTC.

The chain recombines TRBV7-2 with TRBJ1-2; D may be TRBD1 (5 bases). Germline V gene lookup returns CDR1 SGHTA and CDR2 FQGNSA. CDR3 length: 13 residues. The V end lost 5 bases, the J end lost 5 bases, and 12 bases lay between the germline ends. CDR3 loop: CASSGPGGYGYTF. The DNA of the CDR3 is TGTGCCAGCAGCGGACCGGGGGGTTATGGCTACACCTTC.

V and J are TRBV21-1 and TRBJ2-7; the D call TRBD1 from the table was never checked on the DNA. TRBV21-1 is classified as a pseudogene. The length of the CDR3 is 12 residues. CDR3 sequence reads: CASSKGQVEQYF. CDR3 bases: TGTGCCAGCAGCAAAGGTCAGGTCGAGCAGTACTTC.

The rearrangement links TRBV5-4 to TRBJ2-1, with a weak D call TRBD2 (5 bases). Trimming removed 4 bases at V and 6 bases at J, with 8 bases between. The CDR3 loop spans 12 amino acids. Germline-derived CDR1 and CDR2 are SGHNT and YYREEE (reference sequence). The CDR3 region has the DNA TGTGCCAGCAGCCCGGGGTCCAATGAGCAGTTCTTC. Amino acid sequence: CASSPGSNEQFF. Supplemented by reference TRBV5-4 and TRBJ2-1, the full variable domain reads ETGVTQSPTHLIKTRGQQVTLRCSSQSGHNTVSWYQQALGQGPQFIFQYYREEENGRGNFPPRFSGLQFPNYSSELNVNALELDDSALYLCASSPGSNEQFFGPGTRLTVL.

This rearrangement joins TRBV27 to TRBJ1-5, with D possibly TRBD1 on 6 matching bases. This CDR3 is built from 17 residues. The V gene lost 5 bases and the J gene lost 3 bases, with 20 bases spanning the gap. Germline lookup yields CDR1 MNHEY and CDR2 SMNVEV (reference sequence). The CDR3 DNA reads TGTGCCAGCAGTCACATGGGGGGGGCGGTCAACAATCAGCCCCAGCATTTT. As protein: CASSHMGGAVNNQPQHF.

The V gene is TRBV12-3 or TRBV12-4, the J gene TRBJ1-2, with D possibly being TRBD1 (6 bases). Trimming left V 4 bases short and J 8 bases short, with 14 bases between. This CDR3 is 13 amino acids long. Here the CDR3 DNA reads TGTGCCAGCAGTTACCGGACAGACCCAGGCTACACCTTC. It is translated as CASSYRTDPGYTF.

This clone has only a few counts. The chain carries TRBV5-1 and TRBJ2-3; D is unresolved. CDR1 and CDR2 (germline): SGHRS, YFSETQ. The CDR3 has 17 amino acids. V was trimmed by 0 bases and J by 3 bases, leaving 17 bases between them. CDR3 coding DNA: TGCGCCAGCAGCTTGGCCGGCGATTCGCAGGTTACAGATACGCAGTATTTT. It specifies CASSLAGDSQVTDTQYF.

The gene calls are TRBV6-5 and TRBJ1-6; 12 bases are a match to TRBD1. Trimming cost V 2 bases and J 14 bases; bases outside gene matches: 10. CDR1 is MNHEY and CDR2 is SVGAGI in the germline V gene. The CDR3 is 16 amino acids. In DNA form, the CDR3 reads TGTGCCAGCAGTTACGCCCGGGACAGGGGGCTTCAGTCCCTCCACTTT. It encodes CASSYARDRGLQSLHF.

Only a few counts were recorded for this clone. The V gene is TRBV12-3 or TRBV12-4, the J gene TRBJ1-2, with TRBD1 matching 7 bases. The V segment lost 4 bases and the J segment 10 bases; nucleotides outside the gene matches: 6. The CDR3 is 12 amino acids. CDR3 loop: CASSSTGRDYTF. DNA for the CDR3: TGTGCCAGCAGTTCGACAGGGCGAGACTACACCTTC.

V gene TRBV5-5 combines with J gene TRBJ2-3, with unresolved D. CDR1 and CDR2 (germline): SGHKS, YYEKEE (reference sequence). CDR3 size: 14 residues. Trimming took off 2 bases at V and 0 bases at J, with 7 bases between the two ends. The CDR3 protein is CASSFPISTDTQYF. In DNA form, the CDR3 reads TGTGCCAGCAGCTTTCCAATTAGCACAGATACGCAGTATTTT.

CDR3 in amino acids: CASSPAPGGAVTDTQYF. DNA for the CDR3: TGTGCCAGCAGCCCAGCGCCCGGGGGGGCGGTGACAGATACGCAGTATTTT. The chain recombines TRBV5-5 with TRBJ2-3; TRBD2 agrees at 8 bases. CDR3 length: 17 amino acids. V lost 4 bases, J lost 3 bases, and 13 bases stayed unmatched. The germline CDR1 and CDR2 sequences are SGHKS and YYEKEE (reference sequence).

The rearrangement joins TRBV6-5 to TRBJ1-1; the match to TRBD1 covers 7 bases. V was clipped by 5 bases and J by 4 bases; unmatched bases: 10. Germline CDR1 is MNHEY and CDR2 is SVGAGI. The CDR3 covers 15 residues. The CDR3 coding sequence is TGTGCCAGCAGTCCCGGGACAGCAGCGGCCACTGAAGCTTTCTTT. Translating it yields CASSPGTAAATEAFF.

The chain uses TRBV15 and TRBJ2-3, with TRBD2 matching 8 bases. Germline CDR1 and CDR2: LNHNV and YYDKDF (reference sequence). J lost 2 bases, V lost 5 bases, and 6 bases had no gene match. The CDR3 runs to 15 residues. This CDR3 reads CATSDGGGYTDTQYF. In nucleotides, the CDR3 is TGTGCCACCAGCGACGGGGGGGGTTACACAGATACGCAGTATTTT.

V is TRBV13 and J is TRBJ2-2; D ambiguous. The CDR3 has 14 residues. Germline V gene lookup returns CDR1 PRHDT and CDR2 FYEKMQ (reference sequence). The V and J ends lost 1 base and 6 bases respectively, with 9 bases between them. Here the CDR3 reads CASSLERLAGELFF. For the CDR3, the DNA is TGTGCCAGCAGCTTAGAGAGGCTCGCCGGGGAGCTGTTTTTT. The full variable domain, its missing parts supplied by reference TRBV13 and TRBJ2-2, is AAGVIQSPRHLIKEKRETATLKCYPIPRHDTVYWYQQGPGQDPQFLISFYEKMQSDKGSIPDRFSAQQFSDYHSELNMSSLELGDSALYFCASSLERLAGELFFGEGSRLTVL.